The 18 T cell receptor beta chains in this list originate from one sample, sequenced in a study of beta chain features in type 1 diabetes. As every portion of the isolated RNA was reverse transcribed, the sequencing read expressed TCRB transcripts. The method was immunoSEQ multiplex PCR; TCRdb's version includes in-frame clones alone and lacks a portion of them. This sample has 200,000 to 300,000 clones; 55% to 70% occur once, and the top ten carry about 0.05%. The sequencing input was naive CD4+ T cells from blood. These receptors originate from a man between 25 and 39 years old in good health.

This rearrangement joins TRBV30 to TRBJ1-2; D is uncertain. The CDR3 runs 13 residues. Per the germline V gene, CDR1 is GTSNPN and CDR2 is SVGIG (reference sequence). Between the trimmed V and J ends, which lost 0 bases and 8 bases, there was a span of 13 bases. In DNA form, the CDR3 reads TGTGCCTGGAGTGTAAACCTAGTCCCCGGCTACACCTTC. The encoded protein is CAWSVNLVPGYTF.

In DNA form, the CDR3 reads TGTGCCTGGAGTGTACCGCTGAACACTGAAGCTTTCTTT. Protein: CAWSVPLNTEAFF. The J gene is TRBJ1-1, the V gene TRBV30; no firm D call. This CDR3 comprises 13 residues. CDR1 GTSNPN and CDR2 SVGIG come from the germline V gene (reference sequence). V was trimmed by 0 bases and J by 0 bases, leaving 5 bases between them.

The chain employs TRBV30 and TRBJ1-1, with D tentatively TRBD1 (5 bases). The V gene's germline CDR1 is GTSNPN and CDR2 SVGIG (reference sequence). Trimming took 5 bases from V and 1 from J, leaving 8 bases between them. The CDR3 contains 12 residues. The DNA of the CDR3 is TGTGCCTGGGCGGGGACGAACACTGAAGCTTTCTTT. It specifies CAWAGTNTEAFF.

The chain combines TRBV25-1 with TRBJ1-6; D perhaps matches TRBD1 (5 bases). There are 15 residues in the CDR3. Germline V gives CDR1 MGHDK, CDR2 SYGVNS. V lost 2 bases to trimming and J lost 3 bases, with 8 bases between them. The CDR3 region is CASSEPGNYNSPLHF. The CDR3 bases are TGTGCCAGCAGTGAACCAGGGAACTATAATTCACCCCTCCACTTT.

This clone has only a few counts. V is TRBV30 and J is TRBJ2-1; tentatively, D is TRBD1 (5 bases). The CDR3 totals 15 residues. Germline lookup yields CDR1 GTSNPN and CDR2 SVGIG (reference sequence). Trimming pared 0 bases from V and 7 bases from J, leaving 16 bases between. The CDR3 DNA is TGTGCCTGGAGTGTAGGCAGGGCCCTACCTAATGAGCAGTTCTTC. Its protein is CAWSVGRALPNEQFF.

This clone was recorded a few times. The chain employs TRBV2 and TRBJ2-1; D is uncertain. CDR1 is SNHLY, CDR2 FYNNEI, per germline. Trimming left V 5 bases short and J 4 bases short, with 9 bases between. The CDR3 totals 13 residues. The CDR3: CASSSTEYNEQFF. The DNA for the CDR3 is TGTGCCAGCAGTTCCACGGAATACAATGAGCAGTTCTTC. Variable domain in full (rest from reference TRBV2 and TRBJ2-1): EPEVTQTPSHQVTQMGQEVILRCVPISNHLYFYWYRQILGQKVEFLVSFYNNEISEKSEIFDDQFSVERPDGSNFTLKIRSTKLEDSAMYFCASSSTEYNEQFFGPGTRLTVL.

This clone came up once. The V and J genes are TRBV27 and TRBJ2-1; 9 bases match TRBD2. From germline, CDR1 is MNHEY and CDR2 SMNVEV (reference sequence). The CDR3 loop spans 16 amino acids. V lost 2 bases and J lost 7; bases outside the gene matches: 9. The CDR3 DNA is TGTGCCAGCAGTTTAGAGGGCGGGAGGGTTATAAATGAGCAGTTCTTC. This gives the protein CASSLEGGRVINEQFF.

This clone was seen only a few times. DNA for the CDR3: TGTGCCAGCAGCCGGGACAGGGACGAGCAGTACTTC. Translated, it gives CASSRDRDEQYF. The chain links TRBV7-2 to TRBJ2-7; 9 bases are shared with TRBD1. The CDR3 sequence is 12 residues long. The germline gives CDR1 SGHTA, CDR2 FQGNSA. Unmatched junction bases numbered 1, after V lost 5 bases and J lost 5 bases.

This chain links TRBV11-2 with TRBJ2-5; tentatively, D is TRBD1 (6 bases). Trimming left V 4 bases short and J 2 bases short, with 17 bases between. Germline values: CDR1 SGHAT, CDR2 FQNNGV. This CDR3 has 16 amino acids. In DNA form, the CDR3 reads TGTGCCAGCAGCTCTCAGCCCTTACAGGGACAAGAGACCCAGTACTTC. Its translation: CASSSQPLQGQETQYF.

Here the CDR3 DNA reads TGTGCCTGGAGTGTATCCGCTGAAGCTTTCTTT. It is translated as CAWSVSAEAFF. V is TRBV30 and J is TRBJ1-1; D call uncertain. Trimming left V 0 bases short and J 6 bases short, with 5 bases between. The CDR3 runs 11 residues. Germline CDR1 reads GTSNPN; CDR2 reads SVGIG (reference sequence).

The genes are TRBV9 and TRBJ2-2; D may be TRBD2 (7 bases). This CDR3 spans 17 amino acids. Deletions cut 6 bases from V and 5 bases from J, with 23 bases between. The germline CDR1 and CDR2 sequences are SGDLS and YYNGEE. Here the CDR3 DNA reads TGTGCCAGCACGCCTCACGGGGGGCCATTGTTGACCGGGGAGCTGTTTTTT. The encoded protein is CASTPHGGPLLTGELFF.

The chain links TRBV10-3 to TRBJ2-1, with 10 positions matching TRBD1. V lost 9 bases to trimming and J lost 4 bases; unmatched junction nucleotides: 3. The CDR3 spans 13 residues. Germline assignment: CDR1 ENHRY and CDR2 SYGVKD. The CDR3 is CAIAGQGYNEQFF. For the CDR3, the DNA is TGTGCCATAGCGGGACAGGGGTACAATGAGCAGTTCTTC.

The chain carries TRBV30 and TRBJ1-5, with 12 bases aligning to TRBD1. The CDR3 has 14 residues. Germline CDR1 GTSNPN, CDR2 SVGIG (reference sequence). J was trimmed by 6 bases and V by 3 bases; bases with no gene match: 3. CDR3 bases: TGTGCCTGGAGGGGGACAGGGGGCGGTCAGCCCCAGCATTTT. Encoded protein: CAWRGTGGGQPQHF.

The chain employs TRBV30 and TRBJ2-7; D is tentatively TRBD1 or TRBD2 (7 bases each). CDR3 length: 15 residues. The germline CDR1 and CDR2 sequences are GTSNPN and SVGIG (reference sequence). Trimming cost V 1 base and J 5 bases, with 18 bases left between them. CDR3 amino acids: CAWSGNGLGGHEQYF. CDR3 nucleotide sequence: TGTGCCTGGAGTGGAAATGGACTAGGGGGCCACGAGCAGTACTTC.

This clone has more than one count but fewer than ten. This chain connects TRBV9 to TRBJ2-5; unclear D gene. V was trimmed by 3 bases and J by 0 bases, leaving 12 bases between them. This CDR3 is built from 15 residues. Germline V gives CDR1 SGDLS, CDR2 YYNGEE. CDR3 nucleotide sequence: TGTGCCAGCAGCGCCTCGTCGTCCTACCAAGAGACCCAGTACTTC. Translated, it gives CASSASSSYQETQYF. Variable domain in full (rest from reference TRBV9 and TRBJ2-5): DSGVTQTPKHLITATGQRVTLRCSPRSGDLSVYWYQQSLDQGLQFLIQYYNGEERAKGNILERFSAQQFPDLHSELNLSSLELGDSALYFCASSASSSYQETQYFGPGTRLLVL.

Of note for this clone: The sample carries other DNA sequences with the same CDR3. This chain uses TRBV30 with TRBJ1-2; the D gene is possibly TRBD1 (5 bases). Germline CDR1 reads GTSNPN; CDR2 reads SVGIG (reference sequence). Between the trimmed V and J ends, which lost 2 bases and 2 bases, there was a span of 9 bases. This CDR3 has 13 amino acids. DNA of the CDR3: TGTGCCTGGAGTACAGGCGTCAACTATGGCTACACCTTC. It is translated as CAWSTGVNYGYTF.

This chain connects TRBV5-7 to TRBJ2-5; D ambiguous. TRBV5-7 is identified as an open reading frame with a role that is uncertain. This CDR3 contains 14 residues. V was clipped by 6 bases and J by 2 bases, with 14 bases between them. This CDR3 is CASTTCVSQETQYF. The CDR3 DNA reads as TGTGCCAGCACCACCTGCGTGTCACAAGAGACCCAGTACTTC.

The chain joins TRBV28 to TRBJ2-7; 7 nucleotides match TRBD2. Trimming cost V 7 bases and J 4 bases; bases outside gene matches: 7. The CDR3 has 13 amino acids. The germline CDR1 and CDR2 sequences are MDHEN and SYDVKM. Here the CDR3 DNA reads TGTGCCAGCACTATACCCGGGGGGTACGAGCAGTACTTC. This sequence encodes CASTIPGGYEQYF.